This TCR beta chain was identified in a study of shared clonotypes between healthy human individuals. Study summary: Those who served as donors were two women and three men between the ages of 18 and 49.

This CDR3 is built from 18 residues. V gave up 1 base and J gave up 0 bases, with 13 bases separating them. Germline lookup yields CDR1 SEHNR and CDR2 FQNEAQ (reference sequence). As regards this clone: Its specificity is not known.

The naive CD8 population came from CD45RO-negative cells selected for CCR7, without terminally differentiated effector memory CD45RA+ cells. Study findings and constraints: All-four-donor shared clonotypes had higher generation probabilities than non-shared clonotypes did.

For every subset, genomic DNA was evenly distributed across several immunoSEQ plates. Assay used: immunoSEQ multiplex PCR; TCRdb lists only in-frame clones, some missing. Of 2 million to 2.5 million clones detected, roughly 91% appear once; the ten largest clones hold 1.5% to 2%. This TCR derives from a man younger than 35 in good health. Some clones in this sample may be carry-over from other donors' samples. The sequencing sample was made of naive CD8+ T cells from PBMCs. The chain is built from TRBV7-9 and TRBJ2-6, with D tentatively TRBD1 (5 bases). CDR3 residues: CASSLGSGPGSGANVLTF. CDR3 coding DNA: TGTGCCAGCAGCTTAGGGTCAGGGCCGGGCTCTGGGGCCAACGTCCTGACTTTC. Full variable domain (rest looked up from reference TRBV7-9 and TRBJ2-6): DTGVSQNPRHKITKRGQNVTFRCDPISEHNRLYWYRQTLGQGPEFLTYFQNEAQLEKSRLLSDRFSAERPKGSFSTLEIQRTEQGDSAMYLCASSLGSGPGSGANVLTFGAGSRLTVL.